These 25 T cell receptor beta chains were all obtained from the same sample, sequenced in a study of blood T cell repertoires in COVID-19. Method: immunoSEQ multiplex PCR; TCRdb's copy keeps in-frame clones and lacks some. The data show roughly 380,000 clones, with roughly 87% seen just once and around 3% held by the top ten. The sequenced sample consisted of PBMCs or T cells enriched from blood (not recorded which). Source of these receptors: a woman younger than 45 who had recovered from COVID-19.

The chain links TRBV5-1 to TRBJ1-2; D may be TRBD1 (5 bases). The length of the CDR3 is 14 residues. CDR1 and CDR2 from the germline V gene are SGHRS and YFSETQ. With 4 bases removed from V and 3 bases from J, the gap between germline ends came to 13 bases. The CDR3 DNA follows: TGCGCCAGCAGCCTGACAGTGGCGGACTATGGCTACACCTTC. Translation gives CASSLTVADYGYTF.

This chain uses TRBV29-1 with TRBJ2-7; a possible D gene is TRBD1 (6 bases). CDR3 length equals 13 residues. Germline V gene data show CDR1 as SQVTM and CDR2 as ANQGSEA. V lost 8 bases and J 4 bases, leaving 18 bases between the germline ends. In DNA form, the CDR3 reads TGCAGCATACAGGGAGATAGGTTTTACGAGCAGTACTTC. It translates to CSIQGDRFYEQYF.

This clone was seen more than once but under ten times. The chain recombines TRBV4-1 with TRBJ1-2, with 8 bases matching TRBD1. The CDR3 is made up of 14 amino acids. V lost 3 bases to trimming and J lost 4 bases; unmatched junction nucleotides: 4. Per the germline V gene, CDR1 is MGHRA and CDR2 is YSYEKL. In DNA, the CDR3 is TGCGCCAGCAGCCATGGACAGGGCCTCTATGGCTACACCTTC. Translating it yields CASSHGQGLYGYTF.

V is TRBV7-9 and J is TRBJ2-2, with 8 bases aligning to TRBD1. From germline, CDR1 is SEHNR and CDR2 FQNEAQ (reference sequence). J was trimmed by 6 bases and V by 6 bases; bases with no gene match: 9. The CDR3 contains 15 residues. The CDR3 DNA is TGTGCCAGCAGTCCCGGGACAGGAGGTTCCGGGGAGCTGTTTTTT. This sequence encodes CASSPGTGGSGELFF.

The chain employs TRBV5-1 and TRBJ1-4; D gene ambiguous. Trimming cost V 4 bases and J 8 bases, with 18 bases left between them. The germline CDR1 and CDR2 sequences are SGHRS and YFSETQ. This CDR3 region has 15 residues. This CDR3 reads CASSPLPIGGEKLFF. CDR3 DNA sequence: TGCGCCAGCAGCCCGCTGCCTATTGGAGGCGAAAAACTGTTTTTT.

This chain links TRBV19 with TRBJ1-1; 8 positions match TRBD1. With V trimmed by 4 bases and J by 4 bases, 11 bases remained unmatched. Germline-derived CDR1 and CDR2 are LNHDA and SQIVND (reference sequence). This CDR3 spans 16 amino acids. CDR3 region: CASSSPYGQGSTEAFF. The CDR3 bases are TGTGCCAGTAGTAGCCCCTACGGACAGGGATCCACTGAAGCTTTCTTT.

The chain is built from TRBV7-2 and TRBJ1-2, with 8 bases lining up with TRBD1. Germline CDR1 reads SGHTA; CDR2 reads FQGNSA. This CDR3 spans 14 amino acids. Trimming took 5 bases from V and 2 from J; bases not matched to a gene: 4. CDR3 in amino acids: CASSRNRGNYGYTF. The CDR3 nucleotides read TGTGCCAGCAGCAGGAACAGGGGGAACTATGGCTACACCTTC.

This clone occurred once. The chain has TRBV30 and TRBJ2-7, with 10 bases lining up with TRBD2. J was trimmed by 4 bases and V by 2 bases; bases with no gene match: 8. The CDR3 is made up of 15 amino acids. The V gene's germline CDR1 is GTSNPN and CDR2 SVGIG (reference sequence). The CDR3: CAWSNSGGSVYEQYF. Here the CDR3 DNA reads TGTGCCTGGAGTAATAGCGGGGGGTCCGTTTACGAGCAGTACTTC.

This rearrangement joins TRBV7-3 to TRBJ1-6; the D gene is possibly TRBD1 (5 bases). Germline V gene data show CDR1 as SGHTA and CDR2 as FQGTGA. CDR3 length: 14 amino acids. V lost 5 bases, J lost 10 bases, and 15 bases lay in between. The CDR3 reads CASSQGAVASPLHF. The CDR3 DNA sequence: TGTGCCAGCAGCCAAGGGGCGGTAGCCTCACCCCTCCACTTT.

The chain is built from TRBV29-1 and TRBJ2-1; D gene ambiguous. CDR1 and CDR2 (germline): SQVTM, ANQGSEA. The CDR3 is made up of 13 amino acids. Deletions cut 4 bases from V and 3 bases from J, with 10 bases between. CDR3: CSVVSSLYNEQFF. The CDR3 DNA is TGCAGCGTTGTATCTAGTCTCTACAATGAGCAGTTCTTC.

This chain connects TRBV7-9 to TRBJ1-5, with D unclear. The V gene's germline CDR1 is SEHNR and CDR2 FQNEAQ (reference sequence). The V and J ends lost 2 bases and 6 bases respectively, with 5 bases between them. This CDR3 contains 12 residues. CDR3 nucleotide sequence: TGTGCCAGCAGCTTAACTCGTCAGCCCCAGCATTTT. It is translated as CASSLTRQPQHF.

The CDR3 reads CASSQSPGVYNEQFF. CDR3 nucleotide sequence: TGTGCCAGCAGCCAATCTCCCGGGGTCTACAATGAGCAGTTCTTC. V and J are TRBV3-1 (or the pseudogene TRBV3-2) and TRBJ2-1, with D perhaps TRBD2 (5 bases). V dropped 2 bases and J dropped 3 bases, with 11 bases sitting between them. Germline CDR1 LGHDT, CDR2 YNNKEL (reference sequence). The length of the CDR3 is 15 residues.

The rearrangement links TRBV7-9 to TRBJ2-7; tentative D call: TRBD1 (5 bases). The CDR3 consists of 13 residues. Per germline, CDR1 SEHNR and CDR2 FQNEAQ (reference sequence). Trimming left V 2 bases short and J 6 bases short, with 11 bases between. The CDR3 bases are TGTGCCAGCAGCTTAAGTCAGGGTGGCGAGCAGTACTTC. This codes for CASSLSQGGEQYF.

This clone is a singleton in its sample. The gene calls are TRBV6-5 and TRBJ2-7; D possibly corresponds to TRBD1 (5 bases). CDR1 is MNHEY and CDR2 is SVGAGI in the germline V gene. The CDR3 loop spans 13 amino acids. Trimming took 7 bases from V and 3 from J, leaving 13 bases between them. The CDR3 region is CASIFDRNYEQYF. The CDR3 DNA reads TGTGCCAGCATATTCGACAGAAACTACGAGCAGTACTTC.

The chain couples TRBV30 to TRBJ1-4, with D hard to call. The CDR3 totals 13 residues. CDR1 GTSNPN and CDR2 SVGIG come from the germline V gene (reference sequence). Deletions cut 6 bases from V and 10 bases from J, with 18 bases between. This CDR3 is CACIGGYLGKLFF. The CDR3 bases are TGTGCCTGTATCGGAGGTTACTTGGGAAAACTGTTTTTT.

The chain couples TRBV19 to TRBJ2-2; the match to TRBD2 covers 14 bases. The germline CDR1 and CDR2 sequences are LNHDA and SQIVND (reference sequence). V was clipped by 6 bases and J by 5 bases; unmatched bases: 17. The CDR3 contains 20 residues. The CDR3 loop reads CASSNTRDRGLAGETGELFF. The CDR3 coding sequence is TGTGCCAGTAGCAATACCCGAGACAGGGGACTAGCGGGAGAGACCGGGGAGCTGTTTTTT. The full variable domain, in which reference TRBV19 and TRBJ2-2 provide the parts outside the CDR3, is DGGITQSPKYLFRKEGQNVTLSCEQNLNHDAMYWYRQDPGQGLRLIYYSQIVNDFQKGDIAEGYSVSREKKESFPLTVTSAQKNPTAFYLCASSNTRDRGLAGETGELFFGEGSRLTVL.

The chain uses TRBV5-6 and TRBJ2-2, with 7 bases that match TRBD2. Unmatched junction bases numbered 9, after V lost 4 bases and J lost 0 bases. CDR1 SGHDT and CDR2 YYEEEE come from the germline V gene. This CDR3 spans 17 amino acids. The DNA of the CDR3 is TGTGCCAGCAGCCGTTTTGGGGGAGGGACGAACACCGGGGAGCTGTTTTTT. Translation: CASSRFGGGTNTGELFF.

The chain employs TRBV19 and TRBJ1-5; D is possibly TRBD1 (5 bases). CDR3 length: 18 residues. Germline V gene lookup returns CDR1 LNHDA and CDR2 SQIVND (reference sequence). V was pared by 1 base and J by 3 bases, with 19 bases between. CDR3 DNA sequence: TGTGCCAGTAGTATAGTTATCTTGCGGGGGGAAAACAATCAGCCCCAGCATTTT. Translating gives CASSIVILRGENNQPQHF. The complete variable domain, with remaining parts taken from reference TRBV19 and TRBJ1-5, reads DGGITQSPKYLFRKEGQNVTLSCEQNLNHDAMYWYRQDPGQGLRLIYYSQIVNDFQKGDIAEGYSVSREKKESFPLTVTSAQKNPTAFYLCASSIVILRGENNQPQHFGDGTRLSIL.

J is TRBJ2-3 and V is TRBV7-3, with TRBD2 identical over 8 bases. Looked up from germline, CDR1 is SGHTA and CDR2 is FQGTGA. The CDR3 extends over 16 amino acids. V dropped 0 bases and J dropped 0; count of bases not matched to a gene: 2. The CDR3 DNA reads TGTGCCAGCAGCTTAACGGCGGGGGGTAGCACAGATACGCAGTATTTT. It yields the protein CASSLTAGGSTDTQYF.

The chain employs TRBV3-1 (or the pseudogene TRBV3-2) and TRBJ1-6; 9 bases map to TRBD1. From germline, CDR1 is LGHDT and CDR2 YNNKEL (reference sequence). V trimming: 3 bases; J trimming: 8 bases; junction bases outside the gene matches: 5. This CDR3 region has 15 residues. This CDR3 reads CASSQPGQGYSPLHF. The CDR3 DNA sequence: TGTGCCAGCAGCCAGCCGGGACAGGGCTATTCACCCCTCCACTTT.

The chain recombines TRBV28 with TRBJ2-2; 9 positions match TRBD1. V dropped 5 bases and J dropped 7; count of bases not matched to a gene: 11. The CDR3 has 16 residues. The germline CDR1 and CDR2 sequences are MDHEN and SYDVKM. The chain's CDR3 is CASSGGDRANDGELFF. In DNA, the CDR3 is TGTGCCAGCAGTGGGGGGGACAGGGCGAATGACGGGGAGCTGTTTTTT.

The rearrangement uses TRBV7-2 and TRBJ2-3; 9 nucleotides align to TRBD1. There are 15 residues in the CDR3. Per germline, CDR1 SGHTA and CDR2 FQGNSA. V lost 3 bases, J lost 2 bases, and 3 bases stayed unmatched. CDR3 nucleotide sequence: TGTGCCAGCAGCTTCGGACAGGGGTACACAGATACGCAGTATTTT. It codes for CASSFGQGYTDTQYF.

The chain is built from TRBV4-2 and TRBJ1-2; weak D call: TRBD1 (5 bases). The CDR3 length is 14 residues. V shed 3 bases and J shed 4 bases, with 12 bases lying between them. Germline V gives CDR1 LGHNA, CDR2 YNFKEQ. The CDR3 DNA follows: TGTGCCAGCAGCCAGGGTCAGGGCAGCTATGGCTACACCTTC. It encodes CASSQGQGSYGYTF.

In DNA, the CDR3 is TGTGCCAGCTCACCACCGGTCGGGGGATTGGAGGGCTACACCTTC. As protein: CASSPPVGGLEGYTF. The chain has TRBV18 and TRBJ1-2; maybe TRBD1 (5 bases). The CDR3 contains 15 residues. V lost 0 bases and J 8 bases, leaving 16 bases between the germline ends. Germline V gene sequence: CDR1 KGHSH, CDR2 LQKENI.

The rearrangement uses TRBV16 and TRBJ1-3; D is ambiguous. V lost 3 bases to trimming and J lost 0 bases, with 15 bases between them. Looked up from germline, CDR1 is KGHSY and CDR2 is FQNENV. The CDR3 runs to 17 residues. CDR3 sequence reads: CASSHPGRRSSGNTIYF. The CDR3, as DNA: TGTGCCAGCAGCCACCCCGGACGGAGGTCCTCTGGAAACACCATATATTTT.